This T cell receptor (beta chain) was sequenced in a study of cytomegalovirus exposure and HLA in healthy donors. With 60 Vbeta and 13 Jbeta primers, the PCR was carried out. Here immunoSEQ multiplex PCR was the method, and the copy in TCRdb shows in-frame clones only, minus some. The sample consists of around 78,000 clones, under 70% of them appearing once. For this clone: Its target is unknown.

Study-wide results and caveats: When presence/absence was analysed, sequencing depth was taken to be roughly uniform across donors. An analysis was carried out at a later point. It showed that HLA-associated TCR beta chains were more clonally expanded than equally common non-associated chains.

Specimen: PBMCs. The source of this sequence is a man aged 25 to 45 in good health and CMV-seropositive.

The CDR3 DNA is TGTGCCAGCAGTTTAGATGGGGGCTTTGAGCAGTTCTTC. Translated, it gives CASSLDGGFEQFF. The chain joins TRBV27 to TRBJ2-1; D may be TRBD1 (6 bases). This CDR3 is built from 13 residues. Deletions cut 2 bases from V and 9 bases from J, with 11 bases between. CDR1 is MNHEY and CDR2 is SMNVEV in the germline V gene (reference sequence).